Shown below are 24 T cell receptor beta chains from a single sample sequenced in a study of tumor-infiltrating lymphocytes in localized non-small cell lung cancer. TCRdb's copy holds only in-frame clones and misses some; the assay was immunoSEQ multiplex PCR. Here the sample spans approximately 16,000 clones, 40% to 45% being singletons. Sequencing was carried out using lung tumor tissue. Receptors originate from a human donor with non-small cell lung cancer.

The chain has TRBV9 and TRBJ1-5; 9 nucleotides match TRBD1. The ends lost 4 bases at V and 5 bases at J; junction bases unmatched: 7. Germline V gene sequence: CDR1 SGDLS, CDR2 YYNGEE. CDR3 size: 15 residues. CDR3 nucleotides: TGTGCCAGCAGCCACGGACAGGGGATTGATCAGCCCCAGCATTTT. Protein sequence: CASSHGQGIDQPQHF.

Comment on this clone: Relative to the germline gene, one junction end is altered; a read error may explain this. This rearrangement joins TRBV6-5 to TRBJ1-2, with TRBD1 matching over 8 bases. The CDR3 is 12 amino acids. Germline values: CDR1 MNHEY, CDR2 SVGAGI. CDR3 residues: CASSRLTGASLF. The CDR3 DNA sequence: TGTGCCAGCAGTCGACTGACAGGGGCCTCCCTCTTC.

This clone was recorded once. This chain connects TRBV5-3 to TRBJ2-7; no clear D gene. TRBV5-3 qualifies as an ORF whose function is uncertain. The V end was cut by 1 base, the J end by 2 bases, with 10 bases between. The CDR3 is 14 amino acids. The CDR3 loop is CARSLSDLAYEQYF. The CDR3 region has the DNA TGTGCCAGAAGCTTGAGTGACCTTGCCTACGAGCAGTACTTC.

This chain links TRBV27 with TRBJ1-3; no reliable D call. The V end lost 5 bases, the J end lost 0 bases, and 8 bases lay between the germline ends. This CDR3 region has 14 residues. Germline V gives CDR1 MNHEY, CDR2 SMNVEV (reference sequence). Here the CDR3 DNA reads TGTGCCAGCAGTACGACTAACTCTGGAAACACCATATATTTT. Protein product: CASSTTNSGNTIYF.

CDR3 in DNA: TGTGCCAGTAGTTTGATGGGGCGAGGGACTGAAGCTTTCTTT. This encodes CASSLMGRGTEAFF. V and J are TRBV19 and TRBJ1-1; D perhaps matches TRBD1 (5 bases). This CDR3 is built from 14 residues. From germline, CDR1 is LNHDA and CDR2 SQIVND (reference sequence). Trimming removed 5 bases at V and 5 bases at J, with 15 bases between.

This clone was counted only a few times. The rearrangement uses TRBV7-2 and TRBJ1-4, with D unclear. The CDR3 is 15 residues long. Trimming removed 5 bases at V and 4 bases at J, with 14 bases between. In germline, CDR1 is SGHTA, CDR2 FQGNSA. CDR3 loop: CASSRPQEGNEKLFF. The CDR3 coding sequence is TGTGCCAGCAGCCGCCCCCAGGAGGGTAATGAAAAACTGTTTTTT.

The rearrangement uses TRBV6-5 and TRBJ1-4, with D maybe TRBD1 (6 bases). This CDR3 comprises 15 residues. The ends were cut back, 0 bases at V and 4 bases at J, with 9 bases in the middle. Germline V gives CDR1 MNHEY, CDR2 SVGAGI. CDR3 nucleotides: TGTGCCAGCAGTTACTCCGGGGACAATAATGAAAAACTGTTTTTT. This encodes CASSYSGDNNEKLFF.

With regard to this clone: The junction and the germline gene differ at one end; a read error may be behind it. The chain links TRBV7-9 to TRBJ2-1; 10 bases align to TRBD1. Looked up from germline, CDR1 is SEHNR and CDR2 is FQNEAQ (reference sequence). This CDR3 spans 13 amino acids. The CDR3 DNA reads TGCGCCAGCAGCCAAGACAGGGGGCTTGAGCAGTTCTTC. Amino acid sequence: CASSQDRGLEQFF.

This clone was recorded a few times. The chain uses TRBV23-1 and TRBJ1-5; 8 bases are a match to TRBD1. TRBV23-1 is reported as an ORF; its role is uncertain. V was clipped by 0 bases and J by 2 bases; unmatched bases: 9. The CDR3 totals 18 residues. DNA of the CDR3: TGCGCCAGCAGTCAATCCTCACAGGGGGGCCACTGCAATCAGCCCCAGCATTTT. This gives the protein CASSQSSQGGHCNQPQHF.

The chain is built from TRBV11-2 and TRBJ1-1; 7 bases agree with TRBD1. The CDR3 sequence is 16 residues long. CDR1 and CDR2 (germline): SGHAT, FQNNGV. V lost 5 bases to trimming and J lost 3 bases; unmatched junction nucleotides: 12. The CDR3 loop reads CASSAMHGRGDTEAFF. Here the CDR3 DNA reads TGTGCCAGCAGCGCTATGCATGGCAGGGGGGACACTGAAGCTTTCTTT.

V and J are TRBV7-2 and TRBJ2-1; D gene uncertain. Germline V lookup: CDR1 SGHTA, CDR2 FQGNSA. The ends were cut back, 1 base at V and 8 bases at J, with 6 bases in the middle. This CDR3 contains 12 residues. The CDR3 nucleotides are TGTGCCAGCAGCTTAGTAAACTATGAGCAGTTCTTC. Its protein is CASSLVNYEQFF.

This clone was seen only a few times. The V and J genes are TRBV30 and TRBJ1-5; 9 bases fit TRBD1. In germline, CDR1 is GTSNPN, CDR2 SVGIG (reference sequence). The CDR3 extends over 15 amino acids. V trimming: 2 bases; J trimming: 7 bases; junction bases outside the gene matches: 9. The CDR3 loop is CAWSHRDRDTQPQHF. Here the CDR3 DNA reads TGTGCCTGGAGTCACCGGGACAGGGATACACAGCCCCAGCATTTT.

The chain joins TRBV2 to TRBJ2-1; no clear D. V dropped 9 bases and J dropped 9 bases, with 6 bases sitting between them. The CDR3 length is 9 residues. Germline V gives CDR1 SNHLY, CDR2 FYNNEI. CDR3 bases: TGTGCCAGGGGTAGTGAGCAGTTCTTC. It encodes CARGSEQFF.

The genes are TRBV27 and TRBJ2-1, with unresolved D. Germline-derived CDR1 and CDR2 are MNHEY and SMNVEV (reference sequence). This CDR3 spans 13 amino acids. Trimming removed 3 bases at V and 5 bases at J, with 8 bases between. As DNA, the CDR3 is TGTGCCAGCAGTTTCTTTACGGACAATGAGCAGTTCTTC. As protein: CASSFFTDNEQFF.

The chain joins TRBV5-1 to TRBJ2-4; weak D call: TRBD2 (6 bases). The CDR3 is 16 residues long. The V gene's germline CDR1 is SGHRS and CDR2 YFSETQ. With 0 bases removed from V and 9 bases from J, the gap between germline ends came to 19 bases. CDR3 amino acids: CASSLAVGGISRIQYF. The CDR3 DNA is TGCGCCAGCAGCTTGGCCGTCGGGGGAATTTCTCGCATTCAGTACTTC.

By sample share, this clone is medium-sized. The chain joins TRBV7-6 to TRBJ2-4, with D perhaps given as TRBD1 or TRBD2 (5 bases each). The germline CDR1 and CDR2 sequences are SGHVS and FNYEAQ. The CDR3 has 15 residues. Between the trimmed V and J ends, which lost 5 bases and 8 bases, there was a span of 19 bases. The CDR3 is CASSPGTPKADIQYF. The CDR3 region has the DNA TGTGCCAGCAGCCCCGGGACGCCCAAGGCGGACATTCAGTACTTC.

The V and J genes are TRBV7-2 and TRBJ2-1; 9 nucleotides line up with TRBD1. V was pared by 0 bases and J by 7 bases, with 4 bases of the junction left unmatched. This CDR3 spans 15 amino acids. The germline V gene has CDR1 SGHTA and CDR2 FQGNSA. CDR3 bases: TGTGCCAGCAGCTTAGCCGGGACAGGGATAAATGAGCAGTTCTTC. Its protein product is CASSLAGTGINEQFF.

The CDR3 sequence is CASSPRRGGFSYNEQFF. The CDR3 nucleotides read TGTGCCAGCAGCCCCCGGAGGGGGGGTTTCTCCTACAATGAGCAGTTCTTC. J is TRBJ2-1 and V is TRBV7-8, with D perhaps TRBD2 (7 bases). Trimming took off 5 bases at V and 0 bases at J, with 17 bases between the two ends. Looked up from germline, CDR1 is SGHVS and CDR2 is FQNEAQ. The CDR3 is made up of 17 amino acids.

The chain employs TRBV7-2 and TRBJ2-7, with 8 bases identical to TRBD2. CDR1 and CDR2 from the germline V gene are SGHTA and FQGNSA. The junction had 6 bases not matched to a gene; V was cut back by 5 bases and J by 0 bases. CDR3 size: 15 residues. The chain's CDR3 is CASSPGGALSYEQYF. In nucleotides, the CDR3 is TGTGCCAGCAGCCCCGGGGGGGCCCTCTCCTACGAGCAGTACTTC.

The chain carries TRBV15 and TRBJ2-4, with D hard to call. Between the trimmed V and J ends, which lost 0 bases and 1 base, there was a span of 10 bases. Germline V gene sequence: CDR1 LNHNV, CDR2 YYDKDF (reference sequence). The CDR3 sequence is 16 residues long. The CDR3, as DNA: TGTGCCACCAGCAGAGATTCTGGGAACGCCAAAAACATTCAGTACTTC. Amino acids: CATSRDSGNAKNIQYF.

The DNA for the CDR3 is TGTGCCAGCTCACCACGGACTGACGAGCAGTACTTC. Protein sequence: CASSPRTDEQYF. J is TRBJ2-7 and V is TRBV18, with D possibly TRBD2 on 5 matching bases. The germline V and J ends were trimmed by 1 base and 5 bases, with 6 bases remaining between them. The CDR3 contains 12 residues. The germline CDR1 and CDR2 sequences are KGHSH and LQKENI. The full variable domain, with the rest looked up from reference TRBV18 and TRBJ2-7, is NAGVMQNPRHLVRRRGQEARLRCSPMKGHSHVYWYRQLPEEGLKFMVYLQKENIIDESGMPKERFSAEFPKEGPSILRIQQVVRGDSAAYFCASSPRTDEQYFGPGTRLTVT.

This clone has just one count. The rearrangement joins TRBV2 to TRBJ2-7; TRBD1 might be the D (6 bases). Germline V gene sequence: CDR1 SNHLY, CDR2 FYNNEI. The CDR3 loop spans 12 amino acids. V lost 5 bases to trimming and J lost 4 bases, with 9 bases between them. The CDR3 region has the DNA TGTGCCAGCAGTCAGAGGGGGTACGAGCAGTACTTC. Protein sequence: CASSQRGYEQYF.

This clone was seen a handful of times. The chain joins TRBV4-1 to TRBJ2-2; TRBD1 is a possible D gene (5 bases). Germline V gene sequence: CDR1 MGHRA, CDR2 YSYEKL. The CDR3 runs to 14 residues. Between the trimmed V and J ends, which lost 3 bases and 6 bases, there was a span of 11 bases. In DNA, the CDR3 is TGCGCCAGCAGCCATGCTGACAGTGCCGGGGAGCTGTTTTTT. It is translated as CASSHADSAGELFF.

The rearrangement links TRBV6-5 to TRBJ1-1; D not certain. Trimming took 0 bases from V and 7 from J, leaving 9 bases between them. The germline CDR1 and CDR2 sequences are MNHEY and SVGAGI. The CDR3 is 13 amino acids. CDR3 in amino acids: CASSYSDGFEAFF. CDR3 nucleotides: TGTGCCAGCAGTTACTCCGATGGGTTTGAAGCTTTCTTT.